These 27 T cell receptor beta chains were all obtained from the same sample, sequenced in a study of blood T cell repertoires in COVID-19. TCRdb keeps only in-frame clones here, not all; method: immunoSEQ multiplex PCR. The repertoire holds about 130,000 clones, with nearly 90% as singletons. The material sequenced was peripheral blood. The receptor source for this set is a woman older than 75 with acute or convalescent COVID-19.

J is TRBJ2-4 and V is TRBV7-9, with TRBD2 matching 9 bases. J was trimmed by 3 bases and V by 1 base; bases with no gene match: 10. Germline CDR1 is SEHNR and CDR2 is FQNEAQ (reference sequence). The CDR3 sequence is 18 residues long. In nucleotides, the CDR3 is TGTGCCAGCAGCTTAGGATCGTGGGCTAGCGGGGACAAAAACATTCAGTACTTC. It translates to CASSLGSWASGDKNIQYF.

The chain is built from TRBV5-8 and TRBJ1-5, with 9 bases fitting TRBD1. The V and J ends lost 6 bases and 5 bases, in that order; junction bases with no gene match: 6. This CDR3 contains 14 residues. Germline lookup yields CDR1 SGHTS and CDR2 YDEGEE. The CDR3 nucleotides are TGTGCCAGCACTCCCGGACAGGGGCATCAGCCCCAGCATTTT. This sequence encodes CASTPGQGHQPQHF.

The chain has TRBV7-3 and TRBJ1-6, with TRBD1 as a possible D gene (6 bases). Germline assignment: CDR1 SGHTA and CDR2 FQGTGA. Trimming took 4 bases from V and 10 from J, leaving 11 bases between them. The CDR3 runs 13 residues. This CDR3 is CASSSTGRSPLHF. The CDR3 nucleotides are TGTGCCAGCAGCTCTACAGGGCGGTCACCCCTCCACTTT. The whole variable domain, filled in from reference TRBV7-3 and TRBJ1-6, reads GAGVSQTPSNKVTEKGKYVELRCDPISGHTALYWYRQSLGQGPEFLIYFQGTGAADDSGLPNDRFFAVRPEGSVSTLKIQRTERGDSAVYLCASSSTGRSPLHFGNGTRLTVT.

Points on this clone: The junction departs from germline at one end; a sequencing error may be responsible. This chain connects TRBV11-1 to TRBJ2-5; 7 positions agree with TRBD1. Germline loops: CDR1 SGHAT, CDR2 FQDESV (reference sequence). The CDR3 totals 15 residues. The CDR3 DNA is TGTGCCAGCAGCGTAGCCTACAGGGGACAAGAGACCCAGTACTTC. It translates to CASSVAYRGQETQYF.

The DNA for the CDR3 is TGTGCCAGCAGCGGCCCGGGAATAAACACCGGGGAGCTGTTTTTT. This gives the protein CASSGPGINTGELFF. V and J are TRBV9 and TRBJ2-2; a weak D match, TRBD2 (5 bases). With 3 bases removed from V and 2 bases from J, the gap between germline ends came to 11 bases. Germline V gene lookup returns CDR1 SGDLS and CDR2 YYNGEE. This CDR3 region has 15 residues.

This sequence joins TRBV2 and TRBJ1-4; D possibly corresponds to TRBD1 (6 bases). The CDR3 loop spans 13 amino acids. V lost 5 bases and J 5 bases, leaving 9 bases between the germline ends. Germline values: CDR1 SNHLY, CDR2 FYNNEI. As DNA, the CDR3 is TGTGCCAGCAGTCGGGGGGCCAATGAAAAACTGTTTTTT. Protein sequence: CASSRGANEKLFF.

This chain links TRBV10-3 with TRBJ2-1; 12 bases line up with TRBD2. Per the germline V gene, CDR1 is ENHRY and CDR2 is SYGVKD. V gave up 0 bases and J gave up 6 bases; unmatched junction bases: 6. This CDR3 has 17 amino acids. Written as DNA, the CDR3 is TGTGCCATCAGTGAGTCGTCTACTAGCGGGGGGACCAATGAGCAGTTCTTC. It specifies CAISESSTSGGTNEQFF.

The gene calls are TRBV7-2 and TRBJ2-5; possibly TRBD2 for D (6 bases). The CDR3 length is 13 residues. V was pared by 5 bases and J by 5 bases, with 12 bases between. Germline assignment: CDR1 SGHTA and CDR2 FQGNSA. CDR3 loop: CASSPGSGETQYF. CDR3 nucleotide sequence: TGTGCCAGCAGCCCCGGGAGTGGGGAGACCCAGTACTTC.

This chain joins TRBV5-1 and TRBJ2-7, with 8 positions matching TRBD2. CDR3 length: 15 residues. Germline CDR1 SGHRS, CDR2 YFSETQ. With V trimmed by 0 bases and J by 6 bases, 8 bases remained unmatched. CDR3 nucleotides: TGCGCCAGCAGCTTGGCCCCAGCGGGAGTTTCCGAGCAGTACTTC. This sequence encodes CASSLAPAGVSEQYF.

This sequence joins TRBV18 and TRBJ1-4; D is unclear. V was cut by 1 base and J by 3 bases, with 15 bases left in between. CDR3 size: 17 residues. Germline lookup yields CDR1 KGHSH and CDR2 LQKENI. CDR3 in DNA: TGTGCCAGCTCACCACGACAACAAGGTCGGCCTAATGAAAAACTGTTTTTT. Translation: CASSPRQQGRPNEKLFF.

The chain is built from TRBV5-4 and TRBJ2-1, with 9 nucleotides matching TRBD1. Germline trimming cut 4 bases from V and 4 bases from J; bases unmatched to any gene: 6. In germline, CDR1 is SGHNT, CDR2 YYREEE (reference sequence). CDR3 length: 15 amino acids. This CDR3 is CASSQDRGAYNEQFF. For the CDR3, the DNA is TGTGCCAGCAGCCAGGACAGGGGAGCGTACAATGAGCAGTTCTTC.

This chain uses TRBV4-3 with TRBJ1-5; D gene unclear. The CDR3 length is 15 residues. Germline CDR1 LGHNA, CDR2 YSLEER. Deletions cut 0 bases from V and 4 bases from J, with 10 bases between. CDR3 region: CASSQDWPGNQPQHF. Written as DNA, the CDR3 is TGCGCCAGCAGCCAAGATTGGCCAGGTAATCAGCCCCAGCATTTT.

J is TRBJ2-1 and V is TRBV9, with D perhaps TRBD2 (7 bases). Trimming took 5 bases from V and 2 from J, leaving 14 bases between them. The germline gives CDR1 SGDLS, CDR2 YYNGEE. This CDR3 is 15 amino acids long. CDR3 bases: TGTGCCAGCAGTATCGACGGGGGGCCCTACAATGAGCAGTTCTTC. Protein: CASSIDGGPYNEQFF.

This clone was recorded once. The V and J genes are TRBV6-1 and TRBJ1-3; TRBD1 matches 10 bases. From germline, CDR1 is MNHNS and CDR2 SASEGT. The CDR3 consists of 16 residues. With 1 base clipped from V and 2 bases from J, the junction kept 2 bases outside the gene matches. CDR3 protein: CASSEVDRGPGNTIYF. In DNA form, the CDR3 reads TGTGCCAGCAGTGAAGTTGACAGGGGGCCTGGAAACACCATATATTTT.

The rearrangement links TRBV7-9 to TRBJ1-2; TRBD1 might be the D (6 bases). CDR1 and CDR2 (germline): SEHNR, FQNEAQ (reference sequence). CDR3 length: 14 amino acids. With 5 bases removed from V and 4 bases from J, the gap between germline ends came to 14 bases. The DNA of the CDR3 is TGTGCCAGCAGCCGACAGGAATTCGTCTATGGCTACACCTTC. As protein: CASSRQEFVYGYTF.

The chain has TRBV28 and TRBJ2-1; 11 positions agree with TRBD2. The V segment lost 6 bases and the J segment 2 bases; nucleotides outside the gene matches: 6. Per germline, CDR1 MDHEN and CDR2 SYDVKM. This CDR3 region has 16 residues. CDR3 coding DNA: TGTGCCAGCAGGTTACATAGCGGGAGGGCCTACAATGAGCAGTTCTTC. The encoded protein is CASRLHSGRAYNEQFF.

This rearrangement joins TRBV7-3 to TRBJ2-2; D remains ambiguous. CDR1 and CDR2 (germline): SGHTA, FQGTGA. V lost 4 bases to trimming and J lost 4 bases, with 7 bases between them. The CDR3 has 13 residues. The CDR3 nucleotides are TGTGCCAGCAGCTCACCGGGCACCGGGGAGCTGTTTTTT. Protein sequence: CASSSPGTGELFF.

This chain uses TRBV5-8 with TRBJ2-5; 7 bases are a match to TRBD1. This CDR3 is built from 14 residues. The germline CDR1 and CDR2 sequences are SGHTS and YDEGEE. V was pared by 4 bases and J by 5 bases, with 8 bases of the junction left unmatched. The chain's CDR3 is CASSTRQGWETQYF. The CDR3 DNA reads TGTGCCAGCAGCACCCGACAGGGATGGGAGACCCAGTACTTC. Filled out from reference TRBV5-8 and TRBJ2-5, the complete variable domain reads EAGVTQSPTHLIKTRGQQATLRCSPISGHTSVYWYQQALGLGLQFLLWYDEGEERNRGNFPPRFSGRQFPNYSSELNVNALELEDSALYLCASSTRQGWETQYFGPGTRLLVL.

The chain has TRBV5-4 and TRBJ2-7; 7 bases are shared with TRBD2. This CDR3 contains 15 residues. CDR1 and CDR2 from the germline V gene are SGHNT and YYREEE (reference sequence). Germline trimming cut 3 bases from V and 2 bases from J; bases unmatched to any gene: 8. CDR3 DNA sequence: TGTGCCAGCAGCTCCCCGCAGCGGGGTACCTACGAGCAGTACTTC. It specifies CASSSPQRGTYEQYF.

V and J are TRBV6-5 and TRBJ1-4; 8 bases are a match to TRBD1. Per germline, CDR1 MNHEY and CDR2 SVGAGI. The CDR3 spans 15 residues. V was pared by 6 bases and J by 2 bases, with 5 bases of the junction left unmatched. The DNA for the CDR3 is TGTGCCAGCAGAGAGACAGGGGCCACTAATGAAAAACTGTTTTTT. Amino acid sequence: CASRETGATNEKLFF.

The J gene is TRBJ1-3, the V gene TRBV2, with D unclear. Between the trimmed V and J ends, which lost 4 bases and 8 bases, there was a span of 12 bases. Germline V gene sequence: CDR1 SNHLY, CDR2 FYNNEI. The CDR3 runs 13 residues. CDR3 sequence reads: CASSVHRTDTIYF. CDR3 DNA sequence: TGTGCCAGCAGTGTCCACAGAACGGACACCATATATTTT. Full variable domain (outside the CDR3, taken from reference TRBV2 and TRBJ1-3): EPEVTQTPSHQVTQMGQEVILRCVPISNHLYFYWYRQILGQKVEFLVSFYNNEISEKSEIFDDQFSVERPDGSNFTLKIRSTKLEDSAMYFCASSVHRTDTIYFGEGSWLTVV.

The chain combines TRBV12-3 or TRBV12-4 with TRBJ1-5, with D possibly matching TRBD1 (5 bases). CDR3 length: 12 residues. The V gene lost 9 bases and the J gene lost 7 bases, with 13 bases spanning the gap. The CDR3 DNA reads TGTGCCAGTTTGACCGGGGGGCAGCCCCAGCATTTT. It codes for CASLTGGQPQHF.

The CDR3 region has the DNA TGTGCCAGCAGCCCTAGCGGAACCTACGAGCAGTACTTC. This translates into CASSPSGTYEQYF. The J gene is TRBJ2-7, the V gene TRBV7-3; 7 bases match TRBD2. V lost 5 bases to trimming and J lost 2 bases; unmatched junction nucleotides: 3. CDR1 is SGHTA and CDR2 is FQGTGA in the germline V gene. This CDR3 comprises 13 residues. Full variable domain (rest looked up from reference TRBV7-3 and TRBJ2-7): GAGVSQTPSNKVTEKGKYVELRCDPISGHTALYWYRQSLGQGPEFLIYFQGTGAADDSGLPNDRFFAVRPEGSVSTLKIQRTERGDSAVYLCASSPSGTYEQYFGPGTRLTVT.

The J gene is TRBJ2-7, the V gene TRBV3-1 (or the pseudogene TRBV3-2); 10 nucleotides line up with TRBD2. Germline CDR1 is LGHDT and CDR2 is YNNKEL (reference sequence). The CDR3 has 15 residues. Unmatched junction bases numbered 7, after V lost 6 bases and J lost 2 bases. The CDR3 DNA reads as TGTGCCAGCAGTCCTACGAGCGGGAGGGCCTACGAGCAGTACTTC. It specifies CASSPTSGRAYEQYF.

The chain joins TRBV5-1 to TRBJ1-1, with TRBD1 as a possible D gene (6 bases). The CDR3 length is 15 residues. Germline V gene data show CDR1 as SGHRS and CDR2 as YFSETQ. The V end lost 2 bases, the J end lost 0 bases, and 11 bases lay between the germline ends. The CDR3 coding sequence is TGCGCCAGCAGCTTACGGACAGATATGAACACTGAAGCTTTCTTT. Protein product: CASSLRTDMNTEAFF.

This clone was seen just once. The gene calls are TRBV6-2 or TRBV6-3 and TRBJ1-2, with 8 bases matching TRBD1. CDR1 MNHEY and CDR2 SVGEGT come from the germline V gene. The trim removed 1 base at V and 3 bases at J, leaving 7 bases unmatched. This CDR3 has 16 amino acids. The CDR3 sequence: CASSYYPTGEDYGYTF. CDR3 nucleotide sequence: TGTGCCAGCAGTTACTACCCGACAGGGGAGGACTATGGCTACACCTTC.

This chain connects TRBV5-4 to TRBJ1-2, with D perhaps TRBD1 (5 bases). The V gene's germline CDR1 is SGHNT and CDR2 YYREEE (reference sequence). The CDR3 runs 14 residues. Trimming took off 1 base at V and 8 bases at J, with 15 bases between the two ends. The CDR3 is CASSLWGGLEGYTF. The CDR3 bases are TGTGCCAGCAGCTTGTGGGGGGGTTTGGAAGGCTACACCTTC.